The present T cell receptor beta chain was sequenced within a study of CD8+ T cells in alopecia areata. About the study: The duration of tofacitinib was 6 to 18 months, with 6 months off drug afterward. Study-level points and caveats: Normal skin's resident alphabeta T cells are sequenced alongside lesional scalp T cells.

Described treatment: oral pan-JAK inhibitor, 5-10 mg twice daily. Individuals with alopecia areata gave both lesional scalp punch biopsies and peripheral blood for collection. The germline V gene encodes CDR1 SEHNR and CDR2 FQNEAQ (reference sequence). Trimming cost V 3 bases and J 5 bases; bases outside gene matches: 6. CDR3 length: 15 residues. On this clone: Its cognate antigen is unknown.

Once RNA had been extracted, it was reverse transcribed into cDNA to act as the sequencing template. The assay was immunoSEQ multiplex PCR, and TCRdb's table has in-frame clones only and misses some. The sample includes 170,000 or so clones, about 55% of them seen just once. Sample: CD8+ T cells sorted from blood, taken at week 24, from a patient treated with tofacitinib. This receptor was identified in a human donor with alopecia areata. This chain uses TRBV7-9 with TRBJ2-5; 10 bases align to TRBD1. The CDR3 DNA is TGTGCCAGCAGCTTCTCGACAGGGGGCTTCGAGACCCAGTACTTC. Its protein product is CASSFSTGGFETQYF.